This entry lists 29 T cell receptor beta chains sequenced from one sample in a study of technical replicates of blood from several donors. The data were produced by immunoSEQ multiplex PCR, yet TCRdb's version contains in-frame clones alone and is incomplete. The sample records 79,000 or so clones, about nine tenths being singletons. The source material was T cells isolated from PBMCs. The receptors shown here come from a human donor in good health.

The chain carries TRBV5-5 and TRBJ1-2; the D is unclear. This CDR3 region has 14 residues. CDR1 SGHKS and CDR2 YYEKEE come from the germline V gene (reference sequence). V lost 4 bases and J lost 7, with 17 bases in between. DNA for the CDR3: TGTGCCAGCAGCCGGCAGCGCAGAGTTTTTGGCTACACCTTC. It yields the protein CASSRQRRVFGYTF.

V and J are TRBV7-3 and TRBJ2-1, with D possibly matching TRBD1 (6 bases). This CDR3 has 16 residues. CDR1 and CDR2 (germline): SGHTA, FQGTGA. Deletions cut 1 base from V and 2 bases from J, with 12 bases between. The DNA of the CDR3 is TGTGCCAGCAGCTTAAGCACAGGGCTGACCTACAATGAGCAGTTCTTC. It is translated as CASSLSTGLTYNEQFF.

The chain is built from TRBV19 and TRBJ1-3; tentatively, D is TRBD1 (5 bases). CDR1 and CDR2 (germline): LNHDA, SQIVND (reference sequence). The CDR3 covers 15 residues. The V gene lost 4 bases and the J gene lost 7 bases, with 17 bases spanning the gap. The CDR3 sequence is CASSSHAREFNTIYF. CDR3 nucleotide sequence: TGTGCCAGTAGTAGCCACGCCAGGGAATTCAACACCATATATTTT.

The gene calls are TRBV5-1 and TRBJ1-2; TRBD1 matches 12 bases. CDR1 and CDR2 from the germline V gene are SGHRS and YFSETQ. With 2 bases clipped from V and 4 bases from J, the junction kept 15 bases outside the gene matches. The CDR3 is made up of 19 amino acids. The CDR3 loop reads CASSFTPPGQGALGYGYTF. The CDR3, as DNA: TGCGCCAGCAGCTTCACACCCCCGGGACAGGGGGCTTTAGGCTATGGCTACACCTTC.

The chain has TRBV9 and TRBJ2-5; 7 nucleotides align to TRBD2. With V trimmed by 8 bases and J by 5 bases, 9 bases remained unmatched. The CDR3 is made up of 13 amino acids. In germline, CDR1 is SGDLS, CDR2 YYNGEE. The CDR3 DNA reads as TGTGCCAGTACTCGAGGGGAGGGTGAGACCCAGTACTTC. This gives the protein CASTRGEGETQYF.

V gene TRBV30 combines with J gene TRBJ1-5, with no clear D. CDR3 length: 12 amino acids. CDR1 and CDR2 (germline): GTSNPN, SVGIG (reference sequence). V dropped 2 bases and J dropped 5 bases, with 7 bases sitting between them. This CDR3 reads CAWSPGYQPQHF. The CDR3 DNA sequence: TGTGCCTGGAGTCCGGGTTATCAGCCCCAGCATTTT. The full variable domain, with the rest looked up from reference TRBV30 and TRBJ1-5, is SQTIHQWPATLVQPVGSPLSLECTVEGTSNPNLYWYRQAAGRGLQLLFYSVGIGQISSEVPQNLSASRPQDRQFILSSKKLLLSDSGFYLCAWSPGYQPQHFGDGTRLSIL.

The chain joins TRBV11-3 to TRBJ1-2; tentatively, D is TRBD1 (5 bases). V lost 4 bases and J lost 3, with 21 bases in between. Germline V lookup: CDR1 SGHNT, CDR2 YENEEA. The CDR3 is 17 amino acids. For the CDR3, the DNA is TGTGCCAGCAGCTCCGATCTTGACAGCCCGCATTACTATGGCTACACCTTC. Protein product: CASSSDLDSPHYYGYTF.

DNA of the CDR3: TGTGCCTGGAGTGTTGGAACTAGCGGAGAGACCCAGTACTTC. Translating gives CAWSVGTSGETQYF. The chain couples TRBV30 to TRBJ2-5, with TRBD2 identical over 8 bases. The germline V gene encodes CDR1 GTSNPN and CDR2 SVGIG (reference sequence). Unmatched junction bases numbered 4, after V lost 0 bases and J lost 4 bases. This CDR3 spans 14 amino acids.

The gene calls are TRBV30 and TRBJ1-1; D unresolved. Per the germline V gene, CDR1 is GTSNPN and CDR2 is SVGIG (reference sequence). This CDR3 is built from 12 residues. Deletions cut 4 bases from V and 3 bases from J, with 9 bases between. The CDR3 nucleotides read TGTGCCTGGAATGCACGGTACACTGAAGCTTTCTTT. As protein: CAWNARYTEAFF.

This clone is a singleton in its sample. V usage is TRBV6-4 and J usage is TRBJ1-2; TRBD1 matches at 8 bases. V shed 5 bases and J 5 bases; nucleotides not matched to a gene: 4. CDR3 length: 13 residues. CDR1 and CDR2 (germline): MRHNA, SNTAGT. The CDR3 is CASSKGQGYGYTF. The CDR3 DNA reads as TGTGCCAGCAGTAAAGGACAGGGTTATGGCTACACCTTC.

This sequence joins TRBV9 and TRBJ1-2; D possibly corresponds to TRBD1 (6 bases). Trimming took 4 bases from V and 4 from J, leaving 17 bases between them. This CDR3 contains 15 residues. The germline gives CDR1 SGDLS, CDR2 YYNGEE. CDR3 coding DNA: TGTGCCAGCAGCCCAGCGGGGGCCCTTGGCTATGGCTACACCTTC. This sequence encodes CASSPAGALGYGYTF.

J is TRBJ1-4 and V is TRBV28; possible D gene TRBD1, 5 bases. Trimming took off 3 bases at V and 4 bases at J, with 12 bases between the two ends. CDR1 MDHEN and CDR2 SYDVKM come from the germline V gene. The CDR3 is 15 residues long. CDR3 nucleotide sequence: TGTGCCAGCAGTTTTCTCGACAGCGTTAATGAAAAACTGTTTTTT. Translated, it gives CASSFLDSVNEKLFF.

This chain joins TRBV5-4 and TRBJ2-1; TRBD2 matches 13 bases. The CDR3 sequence is 15 residues long. The germline CDR1 and CDR2 sequences are SGHNT and YYREEE (reference sequence). With V trimmed by 4 bases and J by 7 bases, 5 bases remained unmatched. The CDR3 DNA follows: TGTGCCAGCAGCGTACTAGCGGGAGGGCAAAATGAGCAGTTCTTC. This translates into CASSVLAGGQNEQFF.

The chain employs TRBV7-9 and TRBJ2-3, with TRBD2 identical over 8 bases. The V and J ends lost 1 base and 4 bases, in that order; junction bases with no gene match: 4. Germline V CDR1 and CDR2: SEHNR, FQNEAQ (reference sequence). This CDR3 spans 15 amino acids. Written as DNA, the CDR3 is TGTGCCAGCAGCTTAGTAGAGCGGGAGTCAGATACGCAGTATTTT. This gives the protein CASSLVERESDTQYF. Looking up the rest from reference TRBV7-9 and TRBJ2-3 gives the full variable domain: DTGVSQNPRHKITKRGQNVTFRCDPISEHNRLYWYRQTLGQGPEFLTYFQNEAQLEKSRLLSDRFSAERPKGSFSTLEIQRTEQGDSAMYLCASSLVERESDTQYFGPGTRLTVL.

Turning to this clone: Germline is not matched at one junction end, which may reflect a read error. The chain combines TRBV23-1 with TRBJ2-7, with D unclear. TRBV23-1 carries the ORF label, with uncertain function. The CDR3 has 8 amino acids. CDR3 DNA sequence: TGCGCCAGCAGTAATGGAGACTTC. Translating it yields CASSNGDF.

This clone was seen once. The V gene is TRBV15, the J gene TRBJ2-7; no firm D call. Germline CDR1 is LNHNV and CDR2 is YYDKDF (reference sequence). This CDR3 has 13 amino acids. V lost 3 bases and J 3 bases, leaving 9 bases between the germline ends. CDR3 nucleotide sequence: TGTGCCACCAGCAGCGGAGTTGGCTACGAGCAGTACTTC. It is translated as CATSSGVGYEQYF.

This sequence joins TRBV7-2 and TRBJ2-1, with 12 bases lining up with TRBD2. Trimming took 2 bases from V and 2 from J; bases not matched to a gene: 1. CDR1 is SGHTA, CDR2 FQGNSA, per germline. This CDR3 region has 16 residues. This chain's CDR3 is CASSLRTSGTYNEQFF. Here the CDR3 DNA reads TGTGCCAGCAGCTTACGGACTAGCGGGACCTACAATGAGCAGTTCTTC.

The chain uses TRBV19 and TRBJ1-2; weak D call: TRBD1 (5 bases). CDR1 and CDR2 (germline): LNHDA, SQIVND (reference sequence). Trimming removed 4 bases at V and 8 bases at J, with 17 bases between. This CDR3 region has 14 residues. The CDR3 sequence is CASSTGGGTQGYTF. The CDR3 bases are TGTGCCAGTAGTACCGGGGGGGGGACTCAAGGCTACACCTTC.

The chain has TRBV5-1 and TRBJ1-4; 9 bases line up with TRBD1. Germline CDR1 reads SGHRS; CDR2 reads YFSETQ. CDR3 length: 18 residues. The V segment lost 0 bases and the J segment 3 bases; nucleotides outside the gene matches: 9. CDR3 residues: CASSLGRQGVGANEKLFF. Here the CDR3 DNA reads TGCGCCAGCAGCTTGGGGCGACAGGGGGTTGGGGCTAATGAAAAACTGTTTTTT.

V is TRBV5-5 and J is TRBJ1-2, with unresolved D. The CDR3 is 13 residues long. V shed 0 bases and J shed 7 bases, with 10 bases lying between them. CDR1 is SGHKS, CDR2 YYEKEE, per germline (reference sequence). The CDR3 DNA reads TGTGCCAGCAGCTTGGGTGGAGATAGTGGCTACACCTTC. This gives the protein CASSLGGDSGYTF. The full variable domain, in which reference TRBV5-5 and TRBJ1-2 provide the parts outside the CDR3, is DAGVTQSPTHLIKTRGQQVTLRCSPISGHKSVSWYQQVLGQGPQFIFQYYEKEERGRGNFPDRFSARQFPNYSSELNVNALLLGDSALYLCASSLGGDSGYTFGSGTRLTVV.

The chain has TRBV25-1 and TRBJ2-7; 9 nucleotides agree with TRBD2. J gave up 2 bases and V 1 base, and 3 bases lay outside the gene matches. This CDR3 comprises 15 residues. Germline CDR1 reads MGHDK; CDR2 reads SYGVNS. The CDR3 protein is CASSEFGGGAYEQYF. CDR3 DNA: TGTGCCAGCAGTGAATTTGGCGGGGGGGCCTACGAGCAGTACTTC.

This clone has more than one count but fewer than ten. V usage is TRBV20-1 and J usage is TRBJ1-1, with D unclear. Germline CDR1 is DFQATT and CDR2 is SNEGSKA (reference sequence). V lost 6 bases, J lost 7 bases, and 12 bases lay in between. This CDR3 has 11 residues. CDR3 sequence (DNA): TGCAGTGCGCAAGAGGATTATGAAGCTTTCTTT. Protein: CSAQEDYEAFF.

Here the CDR3 DNA reads TGTGCCATCAGTGAGTGGAACGGGGAGACCCAGTACTTC. Its protein product is CAISEWNGETQYF. This rearrangement joins TRBV10-3 to TRBJ2-5; no clear D gene. The CDR3 has 13 amino acids. Deletions cut 1 base from V and 5 bases from J, with 8 bases between. In germline, CDR1 is ENHRY, CDR2 SYGVKD.

This clone occurred once. The DNA for the CDR3 is TGTGCCAGCAGTTTAGCCAGGGAGGGCCAGCCCCAGCATTTT. Amino acids: CASSLAREGQPQHF. The chain is built from TRBV27 and TRBJ1-5; D might be TRBD1 (5 bases). Germline V gene sequence: CDR1 MNHEY, CDR2 SMNVEV (reference sequence). Trimming took 2 bases from V and 7 from J, leaving 12 bases between them. This CDR3 spans 14 amino acids.

V gene TRBV6-5 combines with J gene TRBJ2-7; D is possibly TRBD2 (6 bases). This CDR3 has 15 amino acids. V was pared by 2 bases and J by 3 bases, with 14 bases between. Germline CDR1 MNHEY, CDR2 SVGAGI. The CDR3 DNA sequence: TGTGCCAGCAGTTACGACCGGGACTTTTACTACGAGCAGTACTTC. The encoded protein is CASSYDRDFYYEQYF.

The chain couples TRBV11-3 to TRBJ2-2, with 7 bases aligning to TRBD1. Germline V CDR1 and CDR2: SGHNT, YENEEA. This CDR3 has 15 amino acids. The trim removed 3 bases at V and 4 bases at J, leaving 5 bases unmatched. CDR3 residues: CASSFDRASTGELFF. DNA of the CDR3: TGTGCCAGCAGCTTCGACAGGGCTAGCACCGGGGAGCTGTTTTTT.

The CDR3 sequence: CASSLAPSVFF. Here the CDR3 DNA reads TGTGCCAGCAGCTTAGCCCCCTCTGTTTTCTTC. The rearrangement joins TRBV7-9 to TRBJ2-1; D gene unclear. Germline V gene lookup returns CDR1 SEHNR and CDR2 FQNEAQ (reference sequence). The CDR3 is 11 residues long. V was cut by 0 bases and J by 16 bases, with 10 bases left in between.

V gene TRBV28 combines with J gene TRBJ1-3; 10 bases are a match to TRBD1. J gave up 8 bases and V 4 bases, and 5 bases lay outside the gene matches. Looked up from germline, CDR1 is MDHEN and CDR2 is SYDVKM. The CDR3 runs 14 residues. Here the CDR3 DNA reads TGTGCCAGCAGTTCGGGGACAGGGGCTTACACCATATATTTT. Protein product: CASSSGTGAYTIYF. The full variable domain, completed using reference TRBV28 and TRBJ1-3, is DVKVTQSSRYLVKRTGEKVFLECVQDMDHENMFWYRQDPGLGLRLIYFSYDVKMKEKGDIPEGYSVSREKKERFSLILESASTNQTSMYLCASSSGTGAYTIYFGEGSWLTVV.

This chain connects TRBV25-1 to TRBJ2-7; D gene unclear. The CDR3 is 11 amino acids. Deletions cut 6 bases from V and 3 bases from J, with 6 bases between. CDR1 MGHDK and CDR2 SYGVNS come from the germline V gene. The CDR3 here is CASRAVYEQYF. The CDR3 DNA sequence: TGTGCCAGCAGGGCGGTCTACGAGCAGTACTTC.